This T cell receptor (beta chain) is from a study of CD8 T cells in Susac syndrome. The V gene's germline CDR1 is LGHDT and CDR2 YNNKEL (reference sequence). V was pared by 5 bases and J by 1 base, with 24 bases between. CDR3 length: 19 amino acids. Random hexamers primed reverse transcription of about 0.5 to 1 ug RNA. TCRdb reprocessed the immunoSEQ multiplex PCR reads via MiXCR and lists one record per CDR3 protein. The data show about 400,000 distinct CDR3 sequences, with 85% seen just once and roughly 0.11% held by the top ten. This sequence originates from a human donor with multiple sclerosis. The gene calls are TRBV3-1 and TRBJ1-3; D is unresolved. The sequencing input was CD8+ T cells from PBMCs. The CDR3 DNA sequence: TGTGCCAGCAGCTACTGGAGGGAAGAGACAACCCCTTCTGGAAACACCATATATTTT. Its protein product is CASSYWREETTPSGNTIYF.